The 19 T cell receptor beta chains below come from one sample, sequenced in a study of blood T cell repertoires in COVID-19. Produced via immunoSEQ multiplex PCR; TCRdb's table is partial and in-frame only. The table lists 130,000 to 150,000 clones, over 75% of them singletons. Sequenced: peripheral blood. Receptor source: a woman in her sixties with COVID-19, enrolled during active disease.

The rearrangement uses TRBV6-5 and TRBJ1-3, with D perhaps TRBD1 (5 bases). Trimming left V 0 bases short and J 7 bases short, with 13 bases between. From germline, CDR1 is MNHEY and CDR2 SVGAGI. There are 15 residues in the CDR3. In DNA form, the CDR3 reads TGTGCCAGCAGTTACTCTAGGGGTGTAGGTAACACCATATATTTT. Translated: CASSYSRGVGNTIYF.

This clone was observed a handful of times. The chain uses TRBV6-5 and TRBJ2-3; 9 bases map to TRBD1. V lost 6 bases to trimming and J lost 2 bases; unmatched junction nucleotides: 3. The CDR3 has 14 residues. The germline gives CDR1 MNHEY, CDR2 SVGAGI. The CDR3 DNA is TGTGCCAGCAGAGACAGGGGGGACACAGATACGCAGTATTTT. It yields the protein CASRDRGDTDTQYF.

The V gene is TRBV5-1, the J gene TRBJ1-1; possible D gene TRBD1, 6 bases. The CDR3 spans 13 residues. The germline V and J ends were trimmed by 7 bases and 1 base, with 11 bases remaining between them. Germline lookup yields CDR1 SGHRS and CDR2 YFSETQ. The CDR3 loop reads CASHRDSNTEAFF. The CDR3 DNA is TGCGCCAGCCACAGGGATTCGAACACTGAAGCTTTCTTT.

The chain is built from TRBV12-3 or TRBV12-4 and TRBJ1-2; D not resolved. Trimming left V 3 bases short and J 7 bases short, with 12 bases between. The CDR3 contains 13 residues. CDR3 residues: CASSLGGLGGYTF. The DNA for the CDR3 is TGTGCCAGCAGTTTGGGAGGGTTGGGTGGCTACACCTTC.

The V call is TRBV7-2, the J call TRBJ1-2; D unresolved. Germline lookup yields CDR1 SGHTA and CDR2 FQGNSA. The CDR3 consists of 18 residues. The V end was cut by 7 bases, the J end by 4 bases, with 28 bases between. CDR3 nucleotide sequence: TGTGCCAGCATCCCTACAGTGGCCTCACTCCATGCTTTCTATGGCTACACCTTC. Translated: CASIPTVASLHAFYGYTF. Looking up the rest from reference TRBV7-2 and TRBJ1-2 gives the full variable domain: GAGVSQSPSNKVTEKGKDVELRCDPISGHTALYWYRQSLGQGLEFLIYFQGNSAPDKSGLPSDRFSAERTGGSVSTLTIQRTQQEDSAVYLCASIPTVASLHAFYGYTFGSGTRLTVV.

This chain links TRBV10-3 with TRBJ2-3; 9 nucleotides line up with TRBD2. The CDR3 runs to 16 residues. Germline V CDR1 and CDR2: ENHRY, SYGVKD. V lost 5 bases, J lost 3 bases, and 9 bases stayed unmatched. The CDR3 region is CAISFLLAGGTDTQYF. The CDR3 DNA reads TGTGCCATCAGTTTCCTACTCGCGGGGGGGACAGATACGCAGTATTTT.

This clone is a singleton in its sample. The J gene is TRBJ2-5, the V gene TRBV25-1; D is unclear. Deletions cut 1 base from V and 0 bases from J, with 9 bases between. The CDR3 extends over 15 amino acids. Germline CDR1 MGHDK, CDR2 SYGVNS. The CDR3 loop reads CASSEWADNQETQYF. In DNA, the CDR3 is TGTGCCAGCAGTGAATGGGCAGACAACCAAGAGACCCAGTACTTC.

This sequence joins TRBV5-1 and TRBJ2-3; perhaps TRBD2 as D (6 bases). This CDR3 spans 17 amino acids. The ends were cut back, 0 bases at V and 4 bases at J, with 18 bases in the middle. CDR1 is SGHRS, CDR2 YFSETQ, per germline. CDR3 sequence reads: CASSLAGIAGTADTQYF. Written as DNA, the CDR3 is TGCGCCAGCAGCTTGGCCGGCATTGCGGGGACCGCAGATACGCAGTATTTT.

The chain employs TRBV5-1 and TRBJ1-5; D perhaps matches TRBD1 (5 bases). CDR1 is SGHRS, CDR2 YFSETQ, per germline. The CDR3 is 15 residues long. V lost 2 bases and J lost 2, with 11 bases in between. CDR3 region: CASSLGASGNQPQHF. CDR3 bases: TGCGCCAGCAGCTTAGGGGCGTCGGGCAATCAGCCCCAGCATTTT.

The chain uses TRBV12-3 or TRBV12-4 and TRBJ1-1; the D gene is possibly TRBD1 (5 bases). This CDR3 has 11 amino acids. Trimming stripped 9 bases from V and 4 bases from J, with 9 bases between. The CDR3 sequence is CASLRGTEAFF. The DNA for the CDR3 is TGTGCCAGTTTAAGGGGCACTGAAGCTTTCTTT.

This clone was counted a few times. J is TRBJ2-4 and V is TRBV6-1; 7 nucleotides line up with TRBD2. The germline V gene has CDR1 MNHNS and CDR2 SASEGT. Trimming cost V 4 bases and J 0 bases; bases outside gene matches: 9. There are 17 residues in the CDR3. For the CDR3, the DNA is TGTGCCAGCAGTGGGAGGACTAGTTCGTTAGCCAAAAACATTCAGTACTTC. Encoded protein: CASSGRTSSLAKNIQYF.

The genes are TRBV9 and TRBJ2-3, with 9 bases aligning to TRBD2. Germline V CDR1 and CDR2: SGDLS, YYNGEE. The CDR3 runs 17 residues. V lost 1 base to trimming and J lost 6 bases; unmatched junction nucleotides: 12. CDR3 coding DNA: TGTGCCAGCAGCGTAAATTCGGTAGCGCGGGGGGGCGATACGCAGTATTTT. Translation gives CASSVNSVARGGDTQYF.

V usage is TRBV4-2 and J usage is TRBJ1-1; 7 bases fit TRBD1. The germline V gene has CDR1 LGHNA and CDR2 YNFKEQ. V was clipped by 1 base and J by 3 bases; unmatched bases: 8. The CDR3 length is 16 residues. CDR3 coding DNA: TGTGCCAGCAGCCAAGCGGGAGGGGGCCCCGACACTGAAGCTTTCTTT. This sequence encodes CASSQAGGGPDTEAFF.

The table lists this clone with a count of one. This chain connects TRBV10-3 to TRBJ2-7, with D possibly TRBD1 on 7 matching bases. Germline CDR1 ENHRY, CDR2 SYGVKD. The CDR3 is 17 residues long. Trimming removed 3 bases from V and 3 bases from J, with 21 bases in between. This chain's CDR3 is CAISDVSPGRGVYEQYF. The DNA for the CDR3 is TGTGCCATCAGTGACGTTTCCCCAGGCAGGGGGGTCTACGAGCAGTACTTC.

This clone was detected only a few times. The rearrangement links TRBV7-8 to TRBJ2-2, with unresolved D. Germline V lookup: CDR1 SGHVS, CDR2 FQNEAQ. The CDR3 loop spans 15 amino acids. With 0 bases removed from V and 1 base from J, the gap between germline ends came to 6 bases. The DNA of the CDR3 is TGTGCCAGCAGCTTAGCGGCATTGAACACCGGGGAGCTGTTTTTT. This translates into CASSLAALNTGELFF.

In its sample, this clone was seen a few times. The rearrangement links TRBV3-1 (or the pseudogene TRBV3-2) to TRBJ1-1; no definite D call. Germline CDR1 and CDR2: LGHDT and YNNKEL (reference sequence). Trimming took off 3 bases at V and 5 bases at J, with 7 bases between the two ends. The CDR3 sequence is 12 residues long. CDR3 nucleotides: TGTGCCAGCAGCCAGCCGGGGACTGAAGCTTTCTTT. Protein product: CASSQPGTEAFF.

The chain uses TRBV2 and TRBJ2-5, with D tentatively TRBD2 (5 bases). Germline V gene lookup returns CDR1 SNHLY and CDR2 FYNNEI. V lost 4 bases and J lost 5, with 14 bases in between. The CDR3 has 14 amino acids. In nucleotides, the CDR3 is TGTGCCAGCAGTGGGAGGAGTGGTGCGGAGACCCAGTACTTC. It is translated as CASSGRSGAETQYF.

The V call is TRBV29-1, the J call TRBJ1-1, with D perhaps TRBD1 (6 bases). Germline V gene lookup returns CDR1 SQVTM and CDR2 ANQGSEA. V lost 3 bases, J lost 4 bases, and 12 bases lay in between. The CDR3 has 13 residues. CDR3 sequence (DNA): TGCAGCGTTGATGTAAGGGGGGGCACTGAAGCTTTCTTT. Translating it yields CSVDVRGGTEAFF.

This chain links TRBV10-1 with TRBJ2-3; 7 bases match TRBD2. CDR1 is WNHNN, CDR2 SYGVQD, per germline (reference sequence). Losses at the gene ends were 4 bases for V and 3 bases for J; bases not matched to a gene: 4. The CDR3 runs 14 residues. CDR3 residues: CASSVGEGTDTQYF. In DNA form, the CDR3 reads TGCGCCAGCAGTGTAGGGGAGGGAACAGATACGCAGTATTTT.